This TCR beta chain was documented in a study of blood T cell repertoires in COVID-19. Overall study context: The cDNA or gDNA used as material had been derived from T cells, B-cell-depleted T cells, or PBMCs.

The CDR3 has 11 residues. The ends were cut back, 5 bases at V and 9 bases at J, with 8 bases in the middle. The germline V gene encodes CDR1 MNHEY and CDR2 SVGEGT. Only in-frame clones appear in the TCRdb table, and some are missing; sequencing was by immunoSEQ multiplex PCR. The profile shows some 90,000 clones, around 90% of them singletons. The chain links TRBV6-2 or TRBV6-3 to TRBJ2-1, with D perhaps TRBD1 (6 bases). The origin of this receptor is an elderly woman with active or convalescent COVID-19. The specimen was peripheral blood. CDR3 protein: CASSTGFEQFF. The CDR3 nucleotides read TGTGCCAGCAGTACAGGGTTTGAGCAGTTCTTC.